This TCR beta chain was captured by sequencing in a study of response to subunit inactivated influenza vaccine. Study-wide findings and caveats: Authors suggested that a seasonal influenza vaccination recruits few new T cells each time.

Each CDR3 protein gets one entry after TCRdb re-called the RT-PCR reads with MiXCR. The sample holds hundreds of thousands of distinct CDR3 sequences, approximately 12% seen once. This clonotype was seen at least ten times. Its cognate antigen is unknown. The V end was cut by 0 bases, the J end by 0 bases, with 11 bases between. The CDR3 has 15 amino acids. Per germline, CDR1 DFQATT and CDR2 SNEGSKA (reference sequence). This chain links TRBV20-1 with TRBJ1-1; D not resolved. The sample was PBMCs from blood, taken on the day of vaccination. The receptor comes from a man aged 45-65 years who received an inactivated influenza vaccine. Written as DNA, the CDR3 is TGCAGTGCTAGAGAACCCGGGAGCATGAACACTGAAGCTTTCTTT. This sequence encodes CSAREPGSMNTEAFF.